These 29 T cell receptor beta chains share one sample of origin, sequenced in a study of cytomegalovirus exposure and HLA in healthy donors. Generated by immunoSEQ multiplex PCR, the TCRdb table keeps only in-frame clones and is missing some. The sample yields around 150,000 clones, 88% seen once. The sequencing input was PBMCs. These receptors were collected from a woman aged 18-29 years in good health and CMV-seropositive.

The chain employs TRBV18 and TRBJ2-3, with 7 nucleotides matching TRBD2. This CDR3 spans 15 amino acids. Germline V gene lookup returns CDR1 KGHSH and CDR2 LQKENI. V lost 4 bases and J lost 1; bases outside the gene matches: 5. This CDR3 reads CASSRNSGRTDTQYF. The CDR3 nucleotides read TGTGCCAGCTCACGCAATAGCGGGCGCACAGATACGCAGTATTTT.

This clone showed up just once. V usage is TRBV10-3 and J usage is TRBJ2-3; TRBD2 agrees at 9 bases. Trimming took 8 bases from V and 4 from J; bases not matched to a gene: 10. CDR1 ENHRY and CDR2 SYGVKD come from the germline V gene. This CDR3 comprises 15 residues. CDR3 residues: CAIREGLARSDTQYF. The CDR3 DNA is TGTGCCATCCGGGAGGGACTAGCCCGGTCAGATACGCAGTATTTT.

This rearrangement joins TRBV7-8 to TRBJ1-1, with D unresolved. CDR1 is SGHVS and CDR2 is FQNEAQ in the germline V gene. The CDR3 has 13 amino acids. Trimming cost V 1 base and J 1 base, with 4 bases left between them. The CDR3 region has the DNA TGTGCCAGCAGCTTAGTGCGGAACACTGAAGCTTTCTTT. It yields the protein CASSLVRNTEAFF.

J is TRBJ2-7 and V is TRBV28; D call uncertain. V was trimmed by 3 bases and J by 2 bases, leaving 8 bases between them. The CDR3 length is 13 residues. Per germline, CDR1 MDHEN and CDR2 SYDVKM. CDR3 loop: CASSFGEAYEQYF. CDR3 DNA sequence: TGTGCCAGCAGTTTTGGAGAGGCCTACGAGCAGTACTTC.

CDR3 nucleotides: TGTGCCAGCTCACCAACCTCCGGGGGGGCCAACGTCCTGACTTTC. Protein sequence: CASSPTSGGANVLTF. The J gene is TRBJ2-6, the V gene TRBV18; D remains unclear. The CDR3 covers 15 residues. V lost 2 bases to trimming and J lost 4 bases, with 9 bases between them. CDR1 and CDR2 (germline): KGHSH, LQKENI.

V usage is TRBV9 and J usage is TRBJ1-1; a possible D gene is TRBD1 (5 bases). V was pared by 0 bases and J by 3 bases, with 12 bases between. CDR1 and CDR2 from the germline V gene are SGDLS and YYNGEE. The CDR3 is 15 residues long. The CDR3 region is CASSVGLGHHTEAFF. CDR3 coding DNA: TGTGCCAGCAGCGTAGGTCTGGGGCATCACACTGAAGCTTTCTTT.

The sample holds one count of this clone. J is TRBJ1-2 and V is TRBV19; TRBD1 aligns across 7 bases. The V segment lost 4 bases and the J segment 3 bases; nucleotides outside the gene matches: 5. The CDR3 spans 14 residues. Germline CDR1 reads LNHDA; CDR2 reads SQIVND (reference sequence). The CDR3 coding sequence is TGTGCCAGTAGTACGGTCCAGGGGGACTATGGCTACACCTTC. Its translation is CASSTVQGDYGYTF.

The V call is TRBV7-9, the J call TRBJ2-7, with 7 bases lining up with TRBD1. Trimming took 5 bases from V and 1 from J; bases not matched to a gene: 5. CDR1 and CDR2 from the germline V gene are SEHNR and FQNEAQ (reference sequence). The CDR3 runs to 14 residues. The CDR3 DNA follows: TGTGCCAGCAGCGGGTCGACAGGGTCCTACGAGCAGTACTTC. Translation gives CASSGSTGSYEQYF.

The chain carries TRBV6-5 and TRBJ1-1; 8 nucleotides line up with TRBD1. The CDR3 covers 14 residues. With V trimmed by 6 bases and J by 4 bases, 7 bases remained unmatched. The germline V gene encodes CDR1 MNHEY and CDR2 SVGAGI. The CDR3 loop is CASRFGQGSTEAFF. CDR3 DNA sequence: TGTGCCAGCAGGTTCGGACAGGGAAGCACTGAAGCTTTCTTT.

V is TRBV28 and J is TRBJ1-5, with D unresolved. With 5 bases removed from V and 4 bases from J, the gap between germline ends came to 6 bases. The CDR3 runs to 12 residues. Germline V gene lookup returns CDR1 MDHEN and CDR2 SYDVKM. The CDR3: CASSLENQPQHF. The CDR3 region has the DNA TGTGCCAGCAGTCTCGAGAATCAGCCCCAGCATTTT.

This sequence joins TRBV7-6 and TRBJ2-5; the D gene is possibly TRBD1 (6 bases). CDR1 and CDR2 from the germline V gene are SGHVS and FNYEAQ. CDR3 length equals 17 residues. Trimming pared 3 bases from V and 1 base from J, leaving 18 bases between. For the CDR3, the DNA is TGTGCCAGCAGCTTCGCCACCCAGGGGACGATCCAAGAGACCCAGTACTTC. It specifies CASSFATQGTIQETQYF.

The chain employs TRBV5-4 and TRBJ2-2; 9 positions match TRBD2. This CDR3 has 15 amino acids. CDR1 SGHNT and CDR2 YYREEE come from the germline V gene (reference sequence). V lost 2 bases, J lost 6 bases, and 5 bases stayed unmatched. The CDR3 reads CASSFAGGPAGELFF. The DNA for the CDR3 is TGTGCCAGCAGCTTCGCGGGGGGGCCGGCCGGGGAGCTGTTTTTT.

The chain couples TRBV5-6 to TRBJ2-7, with D possibly matching TRBD2 (5 bases). The CDR3 extends over 14 amino acids. V lost 4 bases and J lost 0, with 11 bases in between. Per germline, CDR1 SGHDT and CDR2 YYEEEE. DNA for the CDR3: TGTGCCAGCAGCCCGTTAGGAGGCTCCTACGAGCAGTACTTC. Translating gives CASSPLGGSYEQYF.

V gene TRBV5-1 combines with J gene TRBJ1-3; possibly TRBD1 for D (5 bases). Germline V CDR1 and CDR2: SGHRS, YFSETQ. V shed 5 bases and J shed 0 bases, with 12 bases lying between them. The CDR3 sequence is 15 residues long. In DNA, the CDR3 is TGCGCCAGCAGTTATGACAGAATCTCTGGAAACACCATATATTTT. Protein: CASSYDRISGNTIYF.

The chain recombines TRBV2 with TRBJ2-1; 10 nucleotides agree with TRBD2. Trimming took 7 bases from V and 9 from J; bases not matched to a gene: 12. The germline gives CDR1 SNHLY, CDR2 FYNNEI. The CDR3 is 15 amino acids. The CDR3 sequence is CASMPPLAGVGEQFF. CDR3 sequence (DNA): TGTGCCAGCATGCCGCCCCTAGCGGGAGTTGGTGAGCAGTTCTTC.

The chain joins TRBV6-4 to TRBJ1-2; possible D gene TRBD1, 6 bases. The V end was cut by 9 bases, the J end by 4 bases, with 24 bases between. The CDR3 extends over 16 amino acids. Germline values: CDR1 MRHNA, CDR2 SNTAGT. Here the CDR3 DNA reads TGTGCCAGTTCACCTCCTGGGGCCAGGGGCCTCTATGGCTACACCTTC. Translated: CASSPPGARGLYGYTF.

The chain links TRBV27 to TRBJ1-2; no firm D call. The CDR3 is 15 amino acids. Looked up from germline, CDR1 is MNHEY and CDR2 is SMNVEV (reference sequence). Trimming shortened V by 7 bases and J by 0 bases, and 15 bases separated the two germline ends. The CDR3 nucleotides read TGTGCCAGCACCACTTGGGAGGGTTCTAACTATGGCTACACCTTC. Amino acid sequence: CASTTWEGSNYGYTF.

The chain couples TRBV27 to TRBJ1-2; tentatively, D is TRBD1 (5 bases). This CDR3 comprises 13 residues. Germline CDR1 MNHEY, CDR2 SMNVEV (reference sequence). V lost 10 bases to trimming and J lost 1 base, with 13 bases between them. Written as DNA, the CDR3 is TGTGCCACCATGGGAGGGGTTAACTATGGCTACACCTTC. Residues: CATMGGVNYGYTF.

The V and J genes are TRBV19 and TRBJ2-1; 9 nucleotides line up with TRBD1. V lost 3 bases and J lost 4; bases outside the gene matches: 10. This CDR3 has 17 amino acids. The germline V gene encodes CDR1 LNHDA and CDR2 SQIVND (reference sequence). The CDR3 here is CASSIGTGPGLYNEQFF. The CDR3 DNA sequence: TGTGCCAGTAGTATCGGGACAGGGCCGGGTCTTTACAATGAGCAGTTCTTC.

The CDR3 is CASSTGTGGSYEQYF. CDR3 nucleotides: TGTGCCAGCAGCACCGGGACAGGGGGTTCCTACGAGCAGTACTTC. The chain uses TRBV13 and TRBJ2-7; 11 nucleotides match TRBD1. This CDR3 has 15 residues. Germline V gives CDR1 PRHDT, CDR2 FYEKMQ (reference sequence). The V and J ends lost 5 bases and 1 base, in that order; junction bases with no gene match: 4. Full variable domain (remainder filled in from reference TRBV13 and TRBJ2-7): AAGVIQSPRHLIKEKRETATLKCYPIPRHDTVYWYQQGPGQDPQFLISFYEKMQSDKGSIPDRFSAQQFSDYHSELNMSSLELGDSALYFCASSTGTGGSYEQYFGPGTRLTVT.

V gene TRBV18 combines with J gene TRBJ1-2; 9 nucleotides agree with TRBD1. This CDR3 is built from 14 residues. After removal of 4 bases from V and 1 base from J, the junction contained 1 base not matched to a gene. Germline V gene lookup returns CDR1 KGHSH and CDR2 LQKENI. The CDR3 DNA follows: TGTGCCAGCTCACGGACAGGGGATAACTATGGCTACACCTTC. Amino acids: CASSRTGDNYGYTF.

This clone was seen a few times. The chain employs TRBV5-1 and TRBJ1-2, with a weak D call TRBD1 (5 bases). Looked up from germline, CDR1 is SGHRS and CDR2 is YFSETQ. The CDR3 is 14 residues long. V was clipped by 3 bases and J by 6 bases, with 15 bases between them. The chain's CDR3 is CASSSLTEFDGYTF. CDR3 nucleotides: TGCGCCAGCAGCTCCCTGACAGAATTCGATGGCTACACCTTC.

This chain links TRBV7-3 with TRBJ1-1; maybe TRBD1 (6 bases). Germline values: CDR1 SGHTA, CDR2 FQGTGA. This CDR3 region has 14 residues. The V end lost 2 bases, the J end lost 1 base, and 8 bases lay between the germline ends. The CDR3 reads CASSLGTQNTEAFF. In nucleotides, the CDR3 is TGTGCCAGCAGCTTAGGGACACAGAACACTGAAGCTTTCTTT.

The V gene is TRBV28, the J gene TRBJ2-7, with a weak D call TRBD2 (7 bases). This CDR3 has 13 residues. Germline CDR1 reads MDHEN; CDR2 reads SYDVKM. V lost 7 bases and J 6 bases, leaving 16 bases between the germline ends. For the CDR3, the DNA is TGTGCCAGCAATGGGGGGGGCGGCGGCGAGCAGTACTTC. Translation: CASNGGGGGEQYF. Together with reference TRBV28 and TRBJ2-7, the CDR3 gives the full variable domain: DVKVTQSSRYLVKRTGEKVFLECVQDMDHENMFWYRQDPGLGLRLIYFSYDVKMKEKGDIPEGYSVSREKKERFSLILESASTNQTSMYLCASNGGGGGEQYFGPGTRLTVT.

The rearrangement uses TRBV9 and TRBJ2-7; TRBD2 matches at 8 bases. V was clipped by 0 bases and J by 1 base; unmatched bases: 3. Per the germline V gene, CDR1 is SGDLS and CDR2 is YYNGEE. The CDR3 has 15 residues. The CDR3 nucleotides read TGTGCCAGCAGCGTAGAGGGACTAGGGTCCTACGAGCAGTACTTC. It is translated as CASSVEGLGSYEQYF.

The chain couples TRBV15 to TRBJ2-3; 7 bases are shared with TRBD1. This CDR3 spans 15 amino acids. The germline V gene has CDR1 LNHNV and CDR2 YYDKDF (reference sequence). Trimming took 5 bases from V and 0 from J; bases not matched to a gene: 5. This chain's CDR3 is CATSEDRWSTDTQYF. For the CDR3, the DNA is TGTGCCACCAGCGAGGACAGGTGGAGCACAGATACGCAGTATTTT. Combining the CDR3 with reference TRBV15 and TRBJ2-3 gives the whole variable domain DAMVIQNPRYQVTQFGKPVTLSCSQTLNHNVMYWYQQKSSQAPKLLFHYYDKDFNNEADTPDNFQSRRPNTSFCFLDIRSPGLGDTAMYLCATSEDRWSTDTQYFGPGTRLTVL.

The V and J genes are TRBV11-2 and TRBJ1-1; D might be TRBD1 (5 bases). Trimming cost V 5 bases and J 5 bases, with 18 bases left between them. This CDR3 is 15 amino acids long. Germline V gene data show CDR1 as SGHAT and CDR2 as FQNNGV. The CDR3 nucleotides are TGTGCCAGCAGCGCCAGGGTCGCACCCAGGACTGAAGCTTTCTTT. Translation: CASSARVAPRTEAFF.

The chain links TRBV5-1 to TRBJ1-1; D is unclear. Trimming pared 4 bases from V and 2 bases from J, leaving 12 bases between. The CDR3 is 14 residues long. Germline CDR1 and CDR2: SGHRS and YFSETQ. The CDR3 sequence: CASSMESLNTEAFF. The CDR3 DNA sequence: TGCGCCAGCAGCATGGAGTCACTAAACACTGAAGCTTTCTTT.

This clone came up a few times. The chain links TRBV5-4 to TRBJ1-1; D call uncertain. Trimming left V 3 bases short and J 5 bases short, with 11 bases between. There are 13 residues in the CDR3. CDR1 SGHNT and CDR2 YYREEE come from the germline V gene (reference sequence). The CDR3 DNA is TGTGCCAGCAGCTCGCAGGTGGAAACTGAAGCTTTCTTT. Translated: CASSSQVETEAFF.